The source of this T cell receptor (beta chain) is a study of T cell clones after liver transplantation. Looking at the study overall: As an antigen-independent comparator, third-party-reactive TCRbeta sequences came from pre-transplant mixed lymphocyte reactions. Study conclusions and caveats: Donor-reactive sequences fell more than third party-reactive ones, suggesting partial deletion.

The table came from immunoSEQ multiplex PCR; TCRdb's copy has only in-frame clones and leaves some out. The sample carries roughly 7,400 clones, 60% to 75% recorded once. CD3+CD4+ and CD3+CD8+ cells were FACS-sorted from thawed unstimulated PBMCs. By its share, this clone is medium-sized. Its target is not known. Germline CDR1 reads MNHEY; CDR2 reads SMNVEV (reference sequence). The CDR3 is made up of 15 amino acids. V was clipped by 0 bases and J by 7 bases; unmatched bases: 8. This rearrangement joins TRBV27 to TRBJ1-1; 7 bases map to TRBD1. The receptor's source is a human donor who received a liver transplant. The sequencing here drew on CD8+ T cells from blood, taken before liver transplant. CDR3 loop: CASSLSPTGSGEAFF. In nucleotides, the CDR3 is TGTGCCAGCAGTTTATCCCCGACAGGGAGTGGTGAAGCTTTCTTT.